These 19 T cell receptor beta chains were all obtained from the same sample, sequenced in a study of Ad26.COV2.S vaccination and SARS-CoV-2 variants. Here immunoSEQ multiplex PCR was the method, and the copy in TCRdb shows in-frame clones only, minus some. The data contain about 470,000 clones, 90% of them singletons. Specified treatment: some 19 received Ad26.COV2.S at low or high dose, single or two shots; a few received placebo; per-sample allocation not given. The samples were gathered on day 63 after the first injection of vaccine or placebo. Sequences were derived from peripheral blood, sampled in a trial of Ad26.COV2.S vaccine versus placebo. These receptor sequences come from a person between 18 and 65 years old who received the Ad26.COV2.S COVID-19 vaccine or a placebo.

V gene TRBV19 combines with J gene TRBJ2-5; 7 bases agree with TRBD1. Trimming at V came to 5 bases and at J to 4 bases, leaving 4 bases not matched to a gene. Germline values: CDR1 LNHDA, CDR2 SQIVND (reference sequence). This CDR3 has 13 residues. CDR3 residues: CASSDRAAETQYF. In DNA form, the CDR3 reads TGTGCCAGTAGTGACAGGGCCGCAGAGACCCAGTACTTC.

The chain couples TRBV19 to TRBJ2-7, with D perhaps matching TRBD2 (5 bases). CDR1 and CDR2 (germline): LNHDA, SQIVND (reference sequence). The CDR3 runs to 15 residues. V was trimmed by 1 base and J by 6 bases, leaving 16 bases between them. CDR3 in amino acids: CASSIGALGAGEQYF. CDR3 bases: TGTGCCAGTAGTATAGGGGCGCTGGGAGCAGGCGAGCAGTACTTC.

CDR3 sequence (DNA): TGTGCCAGCAGCTCAGGACAGGGCGGCACAGATACGCAGTATTTT. Amino acid sequence: CASSSGQGGTDTQYF. This rearrangement joins TRBV11-1 to TRBJ2-3, with 8 bases lining up with TRBD1. The germline gives CDR1 SGHAT, CDR2 FQDESV (reference sequence). This CDR3 comprises 15 residues. V gave up 4 bases and J gave up 1 base; unmatched junction bases: 4.

This sequence joins TRBV19 and TRBJ2-2; D unclear. The CDR3 length is 13 residues. Trimming cost V 0 bases and J 7 bases, with 6 bases left between them. Germline values: CDR1 LNHDA, CDR2 SQIVND (reference sequence). CDR3: CASSIDMGGELFF. The CDR3 coding sequence is TGTGCCAGTAGTATAGATATGGGCGGGGAGCTGTTTTTT.

This clone was seen just once. The chain couples TRBV18 to TRBJ2-7; TRBD1 aligns across 10 bases. With 7 bases clipped from V and 2 bases from J, the junction kept 5 bases outside the gene matches. The CDR3 contains 14 residues. Germline assignment: CDR1 KGHSH and CDR2 LQKENI. The DNA for the CDR3 is TGTGCCAGCTTTTCCGGGACAGGGGCCTACGAGCAGTACTTC. The encoded protein is CASFSGTGAYEQYF.

The V gene is TRBV19, the J gene TRBJ1-5, with D possibly being TRBD1 (5 bases). Germline CDR1 LNHDA, CDR2 SQIVND (reference sequence). V was clipped by 6 bases and J by 4 bases, with 7 bases between them. The CDR3 runs to 12 residues. CDR3 nucleotides: TGTGCCAGTAGGCCAGGGAATCAGCCCCAGCATTTT. The encoded protein is CASRPGNQPQHF.

For the CDR3, the DNA is TGTGCCAGCAGGAGGGCCTACGAGCAGTACTTC. Protein sequence: CASRRAYEQYF. The J gene is TRBJ2-7, the V gene TRBV6-5, with D maybe TRBD2 (5 bases). Trimming removed 6 bases from V and 2 bases from J, with 5 bases in between. The CDR3 extends over 11 amino acids. The V gene's germline CDR1 is MNHEY and CDR2 SVGAGI.

The chain recombines TRBV13 with TRBJ2-1; TRBD2 agrees at 10 bases. V lost 7 bases and J lost 8; bases outside the gene matches: 17. The CDR3 has 17 residues. From germline, CDR1 is PRHDT and CDR2 FYEKMQ (reference sequence). CDR3: CASNLGWPSGSKDEQFF. In nucleotides, the CDR3 is TGTGCCAGCAACCTAGGATGGCCTAGCGGGAGTAAGGATGAGCAGTTCTTC.

This chain connects TRBV3-1 (or the pseudogene TRBV3-2) to TRBJ2-1; 8 bases are shared with TRBD2. J gave up 2 bases and V 5 bases, and 5 bases lay outside the gene matches. CDR1 LGHDT and CDR2 YNNKEL come from the germline V gene (reference sequence). This CDR3 has 15 amino acids. CDR3 region: CASSKSGGTYNEQFF. DNA for the CDR3: TGTGCCAGCAGCAAAAGCGGGGGCACCTACAATGAGCAGTTCTTC.

The chain employs TRBV29-1 and TRBJ1-1; 8 bases are shared with TRBD1. Trimming cost V 6 bases and J 5 bases; bases outside gene matches: 11. CDR3 size: 14 residues. CDR1 SQVTM and CDR2 ANQGSEA come from the germline V gene. The DNA for the CDR3 is TGCAGCGTAGTAAACAGGGGGAAGGAGACTGAAGCTTTCTTT. Protein: CSVVNRGKETEAFF.

This clone is a singleton in its sample. The chain recombines TRBV19 with TRBJ1-6, with 9 bases fitting TRBD1. CDR3 length equals 18 residues. Trimming removed 3 bases from V and 7 bases from J; junction bases left unmatched: 13. Germline V CDR1 and CDR2: LNHDA, SQIVND (reference sequence). CDR3 DNA: TGTGCCAGTAGTATGGAGGGACCCGGGACAGGGAGAAATTCACCCCTCCACTTT. Amino acid sequence: CASSMEGPGTGRNSPLHF.

The chain has TRBV9 and TRBJ1-5; 9 positions agree with TRBD1. V lost 3 bases, J lost 7 bases, and 5 bases stayed unmatched. This CDR3 is built from 14 residues. Germline assignment: CDR1 SGDLS and CDR2 YYNGEE. The CDR3 DNA reads as TGTGCCAGCAGCGGGGGACAGGGCAGGCAGCCCCAGCATTTT. Amino acids: CASSGGQGRQPQHF.

The V gene is TRBV3-1 (or the pseudogene TRBV3-2), the J gene TRBJ1-1; TRBD1 is a possible D gene (5 bases). CDR3 length: 14 amino acids. V lost 6 bases and J 0 bases, leaving 11 bases between the germline ends. The germline gives CDR1 LGHDT, CDR2 YNNKEL (reference sequence). The CDR3 protein is CASRETDLNTEAFF. As DNA, the CDR3 is TGTGCCAGCAGGGAGACAGACCTGAACACTGAAGCTTTCTTT.

The chain has TRBV6-5 and TRBJ1-1; unclear D gene. Germline loops: CDR1 MNHEY, CDR2 SVGAGI. The CDR3 contains 13 residues. Trimming took off 6 bases at V and 5 bases at J, with 13 bases between the two ends. The chain's CDR3 is CASRTPRGTEAFF. CDR3 sequence (DNA): TGTGCCAGCAGGACCCCACGAGGGACTGAAGCTTTCTTT.

V and J are TRBV14 and TRBJ2-3, with no clear D. The V end was cut by 0 bases, the J end by 7 bases, with 8 bases between. Germline values: CDR1 SGHDN, CDR2 FVKESK. The CDR3 runs to 13 residues. In DNA, the CDR3 is TGTGCCAGCAGCCAAGAGTACAGAAATACGCAGTATTTT. It specifies CASSQEYRNTQYF.

The chain uses TRBV25-1 and TRBJ1-1; TRBD1 might be the D (5 bases). Germline V gene lookup returns CDR1 MGHDK and CDR2 SYGVNS. CDR3 length: 14 residues. Trimming shortened V by 8 bases and J by 1 base, and 14 bases separated the two germline ends. CDR3 nucleotides: TGTGCCAGCGGTGGCGGGACTCAGAACACTGAAGCTTTCTTT. As protein: CASGGGTQNTEAFF.

This clone was found once. The chain links TRBV5-5 to TRBJ2-5; D gene unclear. The germline gives CDR1 SGHKS, CDR2 YYEKEE (reference sequence). This CDR3 has 13 residues. V was pared by 6 bases and J by 1 base, with 10 bases between. The CDR3 bases are TGTGCCAGCACCCTGAAGGGCCAAGAGACCCAGTACTTC. The encoded protein is CASTLKGQETQYF.

V and J are TRBV28 and TRBJ2-1; D remains unclear. Germline assignment: CDR1 MDHEN and CDR2 SYDVKM. This CDR3 is built from 12 residues. The V gene lost 6 bases and the J gene lost 6 bases, with 9 bases spanning the gap. CDR3 nucleotides: TGTGCCAGCAGAACCCTTTTCAATGAGCAGTTCTTC. This encodes CASRTLFNEQFF.

V gene TRBV2 combines with J gene TRBJ1-4; D is possibly TRBD1 (6 bases). Germline V gene sequence: CDR1 SNHLY, CDR2 FYNNEI. Trimming removed 3 bases at V and 8 bases at J, with 16 bases between. This CDR3 has 15 residues. In DNA form, the CDR3 reads TGTGCCAGCAGTGACCCCGGACAGAGTCTGGAAAAACTGTTTTTT. This codes for CASSDPGQSLEKLFF.